These 13 T cell receptor beta chains were all obtained from the same sample, sequenced in a study of response to subunit inactivated influenza vaccine. MiXCR, run by TCRdb on the RT-PCR reads, gives a single entry per CDR3 protein. The sample shows about 520,000 distinct CDR3 sequences, around 7.7% of them seen only once. The material sequenced was PBMCs from blood, taken roughly 24 months after vaccination. These receptors all stem from a man aged 50 to 75 who received an inactivated influenza vaccine.

This clonotype was observed a few times. The chain carries TRBV7-9 and TRBJ2-3; 10 nucleotides match TRBD2. V shed 4 bases and J 6 bases; nucleotides not matched to a gene: 10. In germline, CDR1 is SEHNR, CDR2 FQNEAQ (reference sequence). This CDR3 region has 16 residues. In nucleotides, the CDR3 is TGTGCCAGCAGCTCATCGGGGCTAGCGGGAGTCGATACGCAGTATTTT. Its translation is CASSSSGLAGVDTQYF.

This clonotype was counted many times. This chain links TRBV28 with TRBJ1-2; perhaps TRBD1 as D (6 bases). Trimming took 5 bases from V and 4 from J, leaving 20 bases between them. The germline CDR1 and CDR2 sequences are MDHEN and SYDVKM. The CDR3 is 16 residues long. The CDR3 DNA is TGTGCCAGCAGTCCTTTACCTAGGGGGAACATCTATGGCTACACCTTC. Encoded protein: CASSPLPRGNIYGYTF.

In its sample, this clonotype was seen many times. V usage is TRBV7-6 and J usage is TRBJ1-1; D might be TRBD1 (5 bases). Germline V lookup: CDR1 SGHVS, CDR2 FNYEAQ. V was trimmed by 5 bases and J by 4 bases, leaving 11 bases between them. The CDR3 loop spans 13 amino acids. The CDR3 nucleotides read TGTGCCAGCAGCCCGGGACTATCCACTGAAGCTTTCTTT. Encoded protein: CASSPGLSTEAFF.

The genes are TRBV18 and TRBJ1-4; D may be TRBD1 (5 bases). Trimming removed 2 bases at V and 0 bases at J, with 10 bases between. The V gene's germline CDR1 is KGHSH and CDR2 LQKENI. The CDR3 is 16 residues long. This CDR3 reads CASSPSGSATNEKLFF. Here the CDR3 DNA reads TGTGCCAGCTCACCATCAGGGTCCGCAACTAATGAAAAACTGTTTTTT.

In this sample, this clonotype turned up a few times. The chain is built from TRBV9 and TRBJ2-7; 7 nucleotides line up with TRBD1. The CDR3 length is 14 residues. With 3 bases clipped from V and 6 bases from J, the junction kept 9 bases outside the gene matches. Germline V gene lookup returns CDR1 SGDLS and CDR2 YYNGEE. This CDR3 is CASSATQGKSEQYF. CDR3 nucleotide sequence: TGTGCCAGCAGCGCGACACAGGGGAAGAGCGAGCAGTACTTC.

This clonotype has a count of ten or more. The rearrangement joins TRBV5-5 to TRBJ1-1; the D gene is possibly TRBD1 (6 bases). Germline-derived CDR1 and CDR2 are SGHKS and YYEKEE (reference sequence). Deletions cut 4 bases from V and 0 bases from J, with 16 bases between. This CDR3 contains 16 residues. The CDR3, as DNA: TGTGCCAGCAGCCGAGGGGGGGTTGGAATGAACACTGAAGCTTTCTTT. This sequence encodes CASSRGGVGMNTEAFF.

V is TRBV28 and J is TRBJ1-6; D ambiguous. Trimming left V 5 bases short and J 4 bases short, with 12 bases between. CDR1 and CDR2 (germline): MDHEN, SYDVKM. CDR3 length: 15 amino acids. DNA of the CDR3: TGTGCCAGCAGTCCCTCGTACTCTTATAATTCACCCCTCCACTTT. This codes for CASSPSYSYNSPLHF.

This clonotype was observed many times. This chain uses TRBV11-2 with TRBJ2-3; no definite D call. CDR3 length: 16 amino acids. V was trimmed by 5 bases and J by 0 bases, leaving 15 bases between them. The germline CDR1 and CDR2 sequences are SGHAT and FQNNGV. The CDR3 reads CASSPLMGRSTDTQYF. DNA of the CDR3: TGTGCCAGCAGCCCACTTATGGGCAGGAGCACAGATACGCAGTATTTT.

The table lists this clonotype with many counts. The chain couples TRBV15 to TRBJ2-7; D remains ambiguous. The V and J ends lost 4 bases and 6 bases respectively, with 10 bases between them. This CDR3 comprises 12 residues. From germline, CDR1 is LNHNV and CDR2 YYDKDF (reference sequence). The chain's CDR3 is CATSISQAEQYF. The CDR3 bases are TGTGCCACCAGCATTTCCCAGGCCGAGCAGTACTTC.

This clonotype was seen many times. This sequence joins TRBV6-5 and TRBJ2-2; 10 positions agree with TRBD1. CDR1 is MNHEY and CDR2 is SVGAGI in the germline V gene. V dropped 0 bases and J dropped 7; count of bases not matched to a gene: 8. This CDR3 is built from 17 residues. The chain's CDR3 is CASSYSYRTGGFGELFF. CDR3 nucleotide sequence: TGTGCCAGCAGTTACTCGTATCGGACAGGGGGTTTCGGGGAGCTGTTTTTT.

This clonotype has ten or more counts. J is TRBJ2-5 and V is TRBV25-1; D not certain. Looked up from germline, CDR1 is MGHDK and CDR2 is SYGVNS. V was shortened by 8 bases and J by 4 bases, with 8 bases between the two germline ends. The CDR3 runs 11 residues. The CDR3 nucleotides read TGTGCCAGCCCCCCTGGAGAGACCCAGTACTTC. This encodes CASPPGETQYF.

At least ten counts were recorded for this clonotype. The CDR3 protein is CASSLVGGGGEQYF. DNA for the CDR3: TGTGCCAGCAGCTTAGTCGGGGGGGGCGGCGAGCAGTACTTC. The chain uses TRBV7-2 and TRBJ2-7, with TRBD2 identical over 8 bases. The junction had 5 bases not matched to a gene; V was cut back by 1 base and J by 6 bases. Per germline, CDR1 SGHTA and CDR2 FQGNSA. This CDR3 spans 14 amino acids.

This clonotype was recorded many times. This sequence joins TRBV29-1 and TRBJ2-2; TRBD1 matches 7 bases. The CDR3 is 15 residues long. V gave up 6 bases and J gave up 1 base; unmatched junction bases: 8. The germline gives CDR1 SQVTM, CDR2 ANQGSEA. The CDR3 DNA is TGCAGCGTCGGACCGGGACAGAGGAACACCGGGGAGCTGTTTTTT. Encoded protein: CSVGPGQRNTGELFF.